This T cell receptor beta chain was identified during a study of cytomegalovirus exposure and HLA in healthy donors. Study-level points and caveats: Per published reports, the classifier diagnosed cytomegalovirus status with high specificity and sensitivity. Rates of TCR association differed by HLA locus in a later analysis, with DRB1 highest and HLA-C lowest.

The study ran its PCR with 60 Vbeta and 13 Jbeta primers. Some clones are missing from TCRdb's copy, which holds only in-frame ones; the method was immunoSEQ multiplex PCR. The table includes under 110,000 clones, approximately 82% detected once. The CDR3 is 15 residues long. V lost 0 bases and J 6 bases, leaving 12 bases between the germline ends. Looked up from germline, CDR1 is LNHNV and CDR2 is YYDKDF (reference sequence). Comments on this clone: The antigen is unknown.

What was sequenced was PBMCs. This rearrangement joins TRBV15 to TRBJ2-1; a weak D match, TRBD2 (6 bases). The clonotype comes from a man aged 35 to 55 in good health and CMV-seronegative. For the CDR3, the DNA is TGTGCCACCAGCAGAGATCTCGGAGGGGCCAATGAGCAGTTCTTC. Translating gives CATSRDLGGANEQFF.